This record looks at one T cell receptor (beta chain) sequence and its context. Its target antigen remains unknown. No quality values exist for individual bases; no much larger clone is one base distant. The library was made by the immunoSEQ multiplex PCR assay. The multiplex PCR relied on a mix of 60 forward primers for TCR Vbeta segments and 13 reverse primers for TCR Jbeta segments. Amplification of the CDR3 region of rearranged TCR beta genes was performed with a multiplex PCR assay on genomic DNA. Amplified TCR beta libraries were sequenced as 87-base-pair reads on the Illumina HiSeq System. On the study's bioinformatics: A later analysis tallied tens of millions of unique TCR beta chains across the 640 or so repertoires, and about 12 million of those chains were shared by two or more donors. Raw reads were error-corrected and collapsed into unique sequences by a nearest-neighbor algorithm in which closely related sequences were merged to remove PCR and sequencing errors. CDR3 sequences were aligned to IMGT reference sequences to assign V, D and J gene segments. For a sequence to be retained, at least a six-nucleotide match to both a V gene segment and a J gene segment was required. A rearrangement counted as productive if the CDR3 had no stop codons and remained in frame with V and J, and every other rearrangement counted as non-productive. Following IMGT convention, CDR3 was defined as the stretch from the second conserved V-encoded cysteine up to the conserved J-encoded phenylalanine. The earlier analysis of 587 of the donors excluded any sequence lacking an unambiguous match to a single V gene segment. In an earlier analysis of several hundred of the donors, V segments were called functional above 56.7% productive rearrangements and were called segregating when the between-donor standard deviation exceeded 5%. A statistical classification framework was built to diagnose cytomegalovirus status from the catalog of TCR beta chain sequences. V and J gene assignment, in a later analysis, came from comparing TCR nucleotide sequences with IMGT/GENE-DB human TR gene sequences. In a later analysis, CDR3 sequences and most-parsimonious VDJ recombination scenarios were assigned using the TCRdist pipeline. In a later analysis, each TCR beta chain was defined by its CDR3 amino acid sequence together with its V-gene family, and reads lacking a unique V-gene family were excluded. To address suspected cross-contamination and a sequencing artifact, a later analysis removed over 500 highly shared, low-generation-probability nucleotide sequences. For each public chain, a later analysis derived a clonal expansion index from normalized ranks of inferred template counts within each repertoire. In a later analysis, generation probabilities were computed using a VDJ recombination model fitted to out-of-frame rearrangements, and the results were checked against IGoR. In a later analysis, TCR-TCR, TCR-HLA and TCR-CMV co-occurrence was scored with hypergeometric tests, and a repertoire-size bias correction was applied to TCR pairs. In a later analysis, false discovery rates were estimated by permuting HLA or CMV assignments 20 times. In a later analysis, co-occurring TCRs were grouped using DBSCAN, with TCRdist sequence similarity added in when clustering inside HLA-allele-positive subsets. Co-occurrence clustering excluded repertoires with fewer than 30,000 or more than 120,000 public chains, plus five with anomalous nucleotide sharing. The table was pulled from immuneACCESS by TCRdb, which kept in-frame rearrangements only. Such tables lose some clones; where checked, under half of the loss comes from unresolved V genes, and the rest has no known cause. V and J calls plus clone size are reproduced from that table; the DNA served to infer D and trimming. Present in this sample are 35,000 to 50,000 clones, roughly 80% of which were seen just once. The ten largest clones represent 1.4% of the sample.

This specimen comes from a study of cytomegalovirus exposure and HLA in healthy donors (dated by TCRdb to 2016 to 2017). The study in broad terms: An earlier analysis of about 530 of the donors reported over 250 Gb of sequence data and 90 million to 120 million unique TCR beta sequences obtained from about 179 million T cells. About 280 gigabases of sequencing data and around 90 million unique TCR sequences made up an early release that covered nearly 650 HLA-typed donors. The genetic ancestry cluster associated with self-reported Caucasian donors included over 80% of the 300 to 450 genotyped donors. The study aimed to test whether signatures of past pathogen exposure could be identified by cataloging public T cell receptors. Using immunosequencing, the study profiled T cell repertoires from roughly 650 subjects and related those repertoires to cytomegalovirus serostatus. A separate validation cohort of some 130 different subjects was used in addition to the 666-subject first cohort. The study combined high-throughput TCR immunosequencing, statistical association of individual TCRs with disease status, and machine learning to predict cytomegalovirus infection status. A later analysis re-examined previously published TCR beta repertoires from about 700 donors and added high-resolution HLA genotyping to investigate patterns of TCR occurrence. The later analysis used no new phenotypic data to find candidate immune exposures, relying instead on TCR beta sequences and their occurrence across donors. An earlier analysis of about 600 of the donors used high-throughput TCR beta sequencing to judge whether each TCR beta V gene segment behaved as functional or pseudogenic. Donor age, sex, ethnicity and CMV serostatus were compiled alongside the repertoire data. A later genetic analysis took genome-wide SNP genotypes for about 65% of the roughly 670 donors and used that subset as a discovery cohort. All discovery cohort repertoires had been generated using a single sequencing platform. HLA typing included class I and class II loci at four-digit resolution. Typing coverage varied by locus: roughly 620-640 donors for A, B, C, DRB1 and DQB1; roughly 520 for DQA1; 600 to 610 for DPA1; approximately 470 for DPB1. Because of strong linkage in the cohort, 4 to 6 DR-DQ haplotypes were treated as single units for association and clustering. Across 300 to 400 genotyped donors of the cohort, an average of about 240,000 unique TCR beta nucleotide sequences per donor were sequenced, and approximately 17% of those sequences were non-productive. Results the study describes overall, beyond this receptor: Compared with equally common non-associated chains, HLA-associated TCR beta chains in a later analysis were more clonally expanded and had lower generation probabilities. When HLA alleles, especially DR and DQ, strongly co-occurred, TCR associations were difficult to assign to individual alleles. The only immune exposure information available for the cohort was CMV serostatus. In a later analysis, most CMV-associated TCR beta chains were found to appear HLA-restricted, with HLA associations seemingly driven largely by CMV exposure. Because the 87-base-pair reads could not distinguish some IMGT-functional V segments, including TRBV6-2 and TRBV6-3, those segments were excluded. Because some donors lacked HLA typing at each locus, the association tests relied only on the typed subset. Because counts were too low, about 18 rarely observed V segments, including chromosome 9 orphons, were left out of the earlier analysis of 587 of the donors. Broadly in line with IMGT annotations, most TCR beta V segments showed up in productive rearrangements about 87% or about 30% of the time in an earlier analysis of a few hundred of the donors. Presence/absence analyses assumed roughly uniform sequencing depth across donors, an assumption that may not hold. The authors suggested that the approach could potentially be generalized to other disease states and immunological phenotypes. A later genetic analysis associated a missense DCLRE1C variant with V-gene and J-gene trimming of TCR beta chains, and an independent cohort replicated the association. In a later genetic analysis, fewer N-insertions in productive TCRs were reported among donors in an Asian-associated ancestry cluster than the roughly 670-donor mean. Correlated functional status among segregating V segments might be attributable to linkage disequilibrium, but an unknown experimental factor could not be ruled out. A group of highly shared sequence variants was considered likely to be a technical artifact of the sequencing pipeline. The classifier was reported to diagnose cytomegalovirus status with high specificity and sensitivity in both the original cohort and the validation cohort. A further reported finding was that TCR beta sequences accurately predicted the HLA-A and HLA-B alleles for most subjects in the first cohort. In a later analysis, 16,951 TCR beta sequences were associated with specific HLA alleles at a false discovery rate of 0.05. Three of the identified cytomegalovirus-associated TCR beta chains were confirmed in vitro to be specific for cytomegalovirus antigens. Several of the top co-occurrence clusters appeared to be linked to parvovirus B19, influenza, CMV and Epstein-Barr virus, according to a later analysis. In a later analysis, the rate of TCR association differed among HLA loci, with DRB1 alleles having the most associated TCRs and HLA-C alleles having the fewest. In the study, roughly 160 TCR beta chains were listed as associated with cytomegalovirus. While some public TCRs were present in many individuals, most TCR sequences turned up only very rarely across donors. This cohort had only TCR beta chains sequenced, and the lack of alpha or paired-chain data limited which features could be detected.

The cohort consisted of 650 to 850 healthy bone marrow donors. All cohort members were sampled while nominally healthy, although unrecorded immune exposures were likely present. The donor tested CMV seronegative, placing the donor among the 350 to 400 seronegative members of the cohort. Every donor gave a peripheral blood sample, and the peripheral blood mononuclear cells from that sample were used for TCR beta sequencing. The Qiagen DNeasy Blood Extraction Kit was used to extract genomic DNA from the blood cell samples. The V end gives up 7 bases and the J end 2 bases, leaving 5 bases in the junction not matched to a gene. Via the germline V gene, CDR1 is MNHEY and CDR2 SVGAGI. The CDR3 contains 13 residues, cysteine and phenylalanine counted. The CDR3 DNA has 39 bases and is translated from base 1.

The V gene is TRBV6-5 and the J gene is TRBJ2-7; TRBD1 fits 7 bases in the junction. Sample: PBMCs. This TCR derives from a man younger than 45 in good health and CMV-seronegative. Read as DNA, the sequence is TGTGCCAGCAAAAGGGGGACAGCCTACGAGCAGTACTTC. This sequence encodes CASKRGTAYEQYF.